This T cell receptor beta chain was observed in a study of T cell responses to AZD1222 COVID-19 vaccine. Study results and caveats: White British people made up most donors, females outnumbered males, and clonal diversity was possibly underestimated.

This CDR3 region has 15 residues. The germline CDR1 and CDR2 sequences are SGHTA and FQGTGA. Between the trimmed V and J ends, which lost 5 bases and 2 bases, there was a span of 16 bases. About this clone: Its specificity is not known.

Profiled with immunoSEQ multiplex PCR; TCRdb holds only in-frame clones, not every one. Altogether some 110,000 clones are present, around 91% being singletons, with the ten largest covering 6.5% to 10%. This sample comprised peripheral blood, obtained 28 days after the second AZD1222 dose. The sequence was obtained from an adult who received the AZD1222 COVID-19 vaccine. The chain employs TRBV7-3 and TRBJ2-7; maybe TRBD1 (6 bases). Here the CDR3 DNA reads TGTGCCAGCAGCACTTGCCGGGACACACCCTACGAGCAGTACTTC. Protein product: CASSTCRDTPYEQYF.